A single sample gave rise to the 8 T cell receptor beta chains below, sequenced in a study of cytotoxic CD8 clonotypes in ibrutinib-treated CLL. TCRdb's table, derived via immunoSEQ multiplex PCR, lists solely in-frame clones and lacks some. The table lists 250,000 to 350,000 clones, less than 85% of them singletons. This sample comprised PBMCs, obtained at disease progression, from a patient treated with ibrutinib. All receptors derive from a human donor with chronic lymphocytic leukemia.

This clone was recorded only once. The chain carries TRBV11-2 and TRBJ2-7; weak D call: TRBD2 (6 bases). CDR3 size: 12 residues. Per germline, CDR1 SGHAT and CDR2 FQNNGV. V was pared by 3 bases and J by 7 bases, with 10 bases between. The CDR3 bases are TGTGCCAGCAGCTTGGACGCGGGGGAGCAGTACTTC. It specifies CASSLDAGEQYF.

On this clone itself: Other DNA sequences from this sample encode an identical CDR3 as well. V gene TRBV18 combines with J gene TRBJ1-2, with 8 bases aligning to TRBD1. Germline V lookup: CDR1 KGHSH, CDR2 LQKENI. The junction had 9 bases not matched to a gene; V was cut back by 1 base and J by 2 bases. The CDR3 consists of 17 residues. The CDR3 region is CASSPRFGQGGNYGYTF. CDR3 bases: TGTGCCAGCTCACCACGCTTCGGACAGGGAGGGAACTATGGCTACACCTTC.

The sample holds one count of this clone. V is TRBV7-6 and J is TRBJ2-5; 7 bases are shared with TRBD2. The V gene end was trimmed by 2 bases and the J gene end by 7 bases; junction bases not matched to a gene: 4. The CDR3 is 13 amino acids. Germline V gene sequence: CDR1 SGHVS, CDR2 FNYEAQ. The CDR3 is CASSLLAVGTQYF. CDR3 nucleotide sequence: TGTGCCAGCAGCTTACTAGCGGTGGGGACCCAGTACTTC.

This clone was counted a few times. The same CDR3 can be traced to other DNA sequences in this sample. The chain joins TRBV7-2 to TRBJ2-7; 7 bases map to TRBD2. This CDR3 has 15 residues. After removal of 1 base from V and 0 bases from J, the junction contained 3 bases not matched to a gene. Germline CDR1 SGHTA, CDR2 FQGNSA. The CDR3 nucleotides are TGTGCCAGCAGCTTAGGGGGGGGATCCTCCTACGAGCAGTACTTC. This sequence encodes CASSLGGGSSYEQYF.

This chain uses TRBV7-3 with TRBJ1-1; no clear D. V lost 0 bases to trimming and J lost 1 base, with 12 bases between them. CDR1 is SGHTA, CDR2 FQGTGA, per germline. The CDR3 sequence is 16 residues long. Written as DNA, the CDR3 is TGTGCCAGCAGCTTAACTGATACCGGGTGGAACACTGAAGCTTTCTTT. Translating it yields CASSLTDTGWNTEAFF.

A word on this clone: The germline gene is not matched at one end of the junction; a read error may be the cause. The gene calls are TRBV19 and TRBJ1-4; 7 bases match TRBD1. The CDR3 sequence is 13 residues long. Germline V CDR1 and CDR2: LNHDA, SQIVND (reference sequence). The CDR3 bases are TGTGCCAGTAGTCTAGCAATGTGGGGACAGCCAGCATTT. It is translated as CASSLAMWGQPAF.

This clone was recorded only once. The chain has TRBV7-8 and TRBJ2-5; D is unresolved. This CDR3 contains 15 residues. CDR1 and CDR2 (germline): SGHVS, FQNEAQ. The V end lost 1 base, the J end lost 1 base, and 10 bases lay between the germline ends. CDR3 DNA: TGTGCCAGCAGCTTAGGCCGCCGGCCCCAAGAGACCCAGTACTTC. Translated, it gives CASSLGRRPQETQYF. The variable domain in full, with the rest retrieved from reference TRBV7-8 and TRBJ2-5, is GAGVSQSPRYKVAKRGQDVALRCDPISGHVSLFWYQQALGQGPEFLTYFQNEAQLDKSGLPSDRFFAERPEGSVSTLKIQRTQQEDSAVYLCASSLGRRPQETQYFGPGTRLLVL.

This clone was seen a few times. The genes are TRBV19 and TRBJ2-7, with 9 positions matching TRBD1. The V segment lost 5 bases and the J segment 1 base; nucleotides outside the gene matches: 6. The CDR3 is made up of 15 amino acids. CDR1 is LNHDA, CDR2 SQIVND, per germline (reference sequence). CDR3 protein: CASSVTGGASYEQYF. The CDR3, as DNA: TGTGCCAGTAGTGTCACAGGGGGCGCGTCCTACGAGCAGTACTTC.